This T cell receptor beta chain was sequenced for a study of T cells in Graves' hyperthyroidism and ophthalmopathy. Study-level findings and limits: Onset of ophthalmopathy came a median roughly 6.9 months after the model predicted it.

J gave up 3 bases and V 9 bases, and 10 bases lay outside the gene matches. This CDR3 comprises 14 residues. The germline CDR1 and CDR2 sequences are SNHLY and FYNNEI. Details on this clonotype: Its antigen is unidentified.

Regions amplified from RNA transcripts were the TCR beta CDR3 regions. The study used the HTBI primer set for a first-round RT-PCR of the TCR CDR3. MiXCR, applied by TCRdb to the multiplex PCR reads, yields one record per CDR3 protein. Among 75,000 to 100,000 distinct CDR3 sequences listed, 51% were seen once. The chain joins TRBV2 to TRBJ1-1; 7 bases agree with TRBD1. This sequence was found in a woman between 35 and 50 years old with Graves' hyperthyroidism. The sequencing input was blood. The CDR3 nucleotides read TGTGCCAGACAGGGGCCATGGTCGGACACTGAAGCTTTCTTT. This gives the protein CARQGPWSDTEAFF.